The 3 T cell receptor beta chains presented below share a single source sample, sequenced in a study of T cell repertoires in cytomegalovirus infection. TCRdb reprocessed the reads via MiXCR and lists one record per CDR3 protein. The sample includes roughly 640,000 distinct CDR3 sequences, 20% to 25% of them seen just once. Sequencing input: CD8+ T cells from PBMCs. The receptors here all came from a human donor in good health (CMV status not recorded). Some clones in this sample may be carry-over from other donors' samples.

The chain carries TRBV12-3 or TRBV12-4 and TRBJ2-5; possible D gene TRBD2, 7 bases. V lost 8 bases and J 0 bases, leaving 10 bases between the germline ends. This CDR3 is built from 13 residues. The CDR3 loop is CASGGGYQETQYF. In DNA form, the CDR3 reads TGTGCCAGCGGCGGGGGCTACCAAGAGACCCAGTACTTC.

The CDR3 loop is CASDENDGYGYTF. In nucleotides, the CDR3 is TGTGCCAGTGACGAGAATGACGGCTATGGCTACACCTTC. The chain is built from TRBV7-1 and TRBJ1-2; D is unclear. TRBV7-1 is classed as an ORF, of uncertain function. This CDR3 is built from 13 residues. Trimming stripped 9 bases from V and 4 bases from J, with 15 bases between.

This clonotype was recorded a few times. The chain combines TRBV28 with TRBJ1-4, with a weak D call TRBD1 (5 bases). The CDR3 consists of 16 residues. The V and J ends lost 5 bases and 5 bases respectively, with 18 bases between them. Germline-derived CDR1 and CDR2 are MDHEN and SYDVKM. This CDR3 reads CASSPKTGTVNEKLFF. The CDR3 DNA is TGTGCCAGCAGTCCGAAGACCGGGACGGTCAATGAAAAACTGTTTTTT.